The sequence of this TCR beta chain was determined in a study of cytomegalovirus exposure and HLA in healthy donors (dated by TCRdb to about 2017). Describing the broader study: An earlier analysis of some 600 of the donors reported about 280 Gb of sequence data and 90 million to 120 million unique TCR beta sequences obtained from around 170 million T cells. Around 300 gigabases of sequencing data and tens of millions of unique TCR sequences were included in an early release covering over 600 HLA-typed donors. Of the 300 to 500 genotyped donors, 80% to 90% were placed in the genetic ancestry cluster associated with self-reported Caucasian donors. The study aimed to test whether cataloging public T cell receptors could reveal signatures of past pathogen exposure. Using immunosequencing, the study profiled T cell repertoires from roughly 650 subjects and related those repertoires to cytomegalovirus serostatus. Besides the first cohort of approximately 670 subjects, a separate validation cohort made up of 120 different subjects was used. High-throughput TCR immunosequencing, statistical association of individual TCRs with disease status, and machine learning were combined to predict cytomegalovirus infection status. A later analysis re-examined previously published TCR beta repertoires from more than 550 donors and added high-resolution HLA genotyping to investigate patterns of TCR occurrence. The later analysis used no new phenotypic data to find candidate immune exposures, relying instead on TCR beta sequences and their occurrence across donors. To decide whether each TCR beta V gene segment behaved as functional or pseudogenic, an earlier analysis of 587 of the donors relied on high-throughput TCR beta sequencing. Donor age, sex, ethnicity and CMV serostatus were compiled together with the repertoire data. A later genetic analysis used genome-wide SNP genotypes for about 60% of the roughly 700 donors, treating that subset as a discovery cohort. Every repertoire in the discovery cohort had been generated on one and the same sequencing platform. HLA typing covered class I and class II loci at four-digit resolution. Typing coverage differed by locus: A, B, C, DRB1 and DQB1 were typed in about 620-630 donors, DQA1 in 522, DPA1 in approximately 600, and DPB1 in roughly 470. A few DR-DQ haplotypes were treated as single units for association and clustering because of strong linkage in the cohort. Among approximately 370 genotyped donors of the cohort, an average of around 250,000 unique TCR beta nucleotide sequences was sequenced per donor, of which 15% to 20% were non-productive. General findings and caveats noted by the study authors: Sequencing depth was assumed to be roughly uniform across donors in the presence/absence analyses, though that assumption may not hold. Linkage disequilibrium might explain the correlated functional status among segregating V segments, but an unknown experimental factor could not be excluded. HLA typing was unavailable for some donors at each locus, so association tests used only the typed subset. In a later analysis, several top co-occurrence clusters were reported to appear linked to parvovirus B19, influenza, CMV and Epstein-Barr virus. A cluster of highly shared sequence variants was judged likely to be a technical artifact of the sequencing pipeline. According to a later genetic analysis, donors in an Asian-associated ancestry cluster had fewer N-insertions in productive TCRs than the approximately 630-donor mean. V-gene and J-gene trimming of TCR beta chains was associated with a missense DCLRE1C variant in a later genetic analysis, and the association was replicated in an independent cohort. The 87-base-pair reads could not distinguish some IMGT-functional V segments, including TRBV6-2 and TRBV6-3, so those segments were excluded. Only TCR beta chains were sequenced in this cohort, and the absence of alpha or paired-chain data limited detectable features. Compared with equally common non-associated chains, HLA-associated TCR beta chains in a later analysis were more clonally expanded and had lower generation probabilities. In a later analysis, TCR association rates were found to vary across HLA loci, with the most associated TCRs seen for DRB1 alleles and the fewest for HLA-C alleles. When HLA alleles, especially DR and DQ, strongly co-occurred, attributing TCR associations to individual alleles was difficult. For the cohort, immune exposure information was limited to CMV serostatus. A further reported finding was that TCR beta sequences accurately predicted the HLA-A and HLA-B alleles for most subjects in the first cohort. A total of roughly 160 TCR beta chains were listed by the study as associated with cytomegalovirus. Specific HLA alleles were associated with roughly 17,000 TCR beta sequences at a false discovery rate of 0.05 in a later analysis. Because counts were too low, about 15 rarely observed V segments, including chromosome 9 orphons, were left out of the earlier analysis of 587 of the donors. Broadly in line with IMGT annotations, most TCR beta V segments showed up in productive rearrangements about 87% or about 30% of the time in an earlier analysis of under 700 of the donors. Most TCR sequences were seen in very few donors, while some public TCRs were found in many individuals. The authors suggested that the approach could potentially be generalized to other disease states and immunological phenotypes. In vitro tests confirmed that a few of the cytomegalovirus-associated TCR beta chains recognize cytomegalovirus antigens. In both the original and validation cohorts, the classifier was reported to diagnose cytomegalovirus status with high specificity and sensitivity. Most CMV-associated TCR beta chains appeared to be HLA-restricted in a later analysis, and the HLA associations seemed to be driven largely by CMV exposure.

Receptors were amplified or captured by the immunoSEQ multiplex PCR assay. A mixture of 60 forward primers for TCR Vbeta segments and 13 reverse primers for TCR Jbeta segments was used in the multiplex PCR. The CDR3 region of rearranged TCR beta genes was amplified from genomic DNA by a multiplex PCR assay. Amplified TCR beta libraries were sequenced as 87-base-pair reads on the Illumina HiSeq System. The original pipeline was this. A later analysis counted approximately 84 million unique TCR beta chains across the 650 to 800 repertoires, and around 12 million of these chains were shared by at least two donors. Raw reads were error-corrected and collapsed into unique sequences by a nearest-neighbor algorithm in which closely related sequences were merged to remove PCR and sequencing errors. Alignment of CDR3 sequences to IMGT reference sequences was used to assign V, D and J gene segments. For a sequence to be retained, at least a six-nucleotide match to both a V gene segment and a J gene segment was required. Rearrangements were classified as productive when the CDR3 lacked stop codons and remained in frame with V and J, and all other rearrangements were classified as non-productive. Following IMGT convention, CDR3 was defined as the stretch from the second conserved V-encoded cysteine up to the conserved J-encoded phenylalanine. The earlier analysis of about 590 of the donors excluded sequences that lacked an unambiguous match to a single V gene segment. In an earlier analysis of several hundred of the donors, V segments were called functional above 56.7% productive rearrangements and were called segregating when the between-donor standard deviation exceeded 5%. A statistical classification framework was built to diagnose cytomegalovirus status from the catalog of TCR beta chain sequences. In a later analysis, V and J genes were assigned by comparing TCR nucleotide sequences against IMGT/GENE-DB human TR gene sequences. In a later analysis, CDR3 sequences and most-parsimonious VDJ recombination scenarios were assigned using the TCRdist pipeline. In a later analysis, each TCR beta chain was defined by its CDR3 amino acid sequence together with its V-gene family, and reads lacking a unique V-gene family were excluded. A later analysis removed several hundred highly shared, low-generation-probability nucleotide sequences to deal with suspected cross-contamination and a sequencing artifact. For each public chain, a later analysis derived a clonal expansion index from normalized ranks of inferred template counts within each repertoire. Generation probabilities in a later analysis came from a VDJ recombination model fitted to out-of-frame rearrangements, and those results were checked against IGoR. In a later analysis, hypergeometric tests were used to score TCR-TCR, TCR-HLA and TCR-CMV co-occurrence, with a repertoire-size bias correction applied to TCR pairs. False discovery rates were estimated in a later analysis by permuting HLA or CMV assignments 20 times. In a later analysis, co-occurring TCRs were grouped with DBSCAN, and TCRdist sequence similarity was added when clustering was performed within HLA-allele-positive subsets. Co-occurrence clustering excluded repertoires with fewer than 30,000 or more than 120,000 public chains, plus five with anomalous nucleotide sharing. TCRdb retrieved this table from immuneACCESS and kept in-frame rearrangements only. Not all clones are present; in checked studies, unresolved V genes account for under half, and no reason is known for the remainder. That table supplies the V and J calls and clone size; D and trimming were determined from the DNA. This sample holds some 150,000 clones; 79% were observed only once. Of the sample, around 0.99% is held by the ten largest clones.

This clone was seen more than once but under ten times. Its antigen is unknown. The input lacks base qualities; no much larger clone sits a single base away. Sequences LGHNA (CDR1) and YSLEER (CDR2) are obtained from the germline V gene. The trim is 8 bases for V and 1 base for J, with a gap of 30 bases between the germline ends. CDR3 length: 19 amino acids, cysteine to phenylalanine. Only the CDR3 DNA stays, 57 bases, in frame from base 1. The cohort was made up of 500 to 800 healthy bone marrow donors. Cohort members were all nominally healthy when sampled, although unrecorded immune exposures were likely present. The donor tested CMV seronegative and was one of the 352 seronegative cohort members. Every donor gave a peripheral blood sample, and the peripheral blood mononuclear cells from that sample were used for TCR beta sequencing. Genomic DNA was extracted from the blood cell samples with the Qiagen DNeasy Blood Extraction Kit.

Recombination connected TRBV4-3 to TRBJ2-7; 5 matching bases give a weak D call of TRBD2. The specimen was PBMCs. The source of this sequence is a male donor in good health and CMV-seronegative. The DNA reads as follows: TGCGCCAGCGGAAGGAAAGGGAATAACTACCGCGGGTCGTCCTACGAGCAGTACTTC. Translated, it gives CASGRKGNNYRGSSYEQYF.